This is a list of T cell receptor beta chains from one sample in a study of T cell responses to AZD1222 COVID-19 vaccine. The method was immunoSEQ multiplex PCR; TCRdb's version includes in-frame clones alone and lacks a portion of them. The sample lists more than 95,000 clones, around 92% occurring once. This specimen was peripheral blood, taken on day 0 of AZD1222 vaccination. The receptors stem from an adult in good health. The CDR3 runs from the conserved cysteine through the conserved F or W. Each record gives: clone size, J gene, V gene, D gene, CDR3 DNA, CDR3 protein. A D gene is named only where the DNA matches it firmly. Size is stated for part of the rows, as once, few or many counts, or as a class when the clone is expanded.

once | TRBJ1-5 | TRBV30 | . | TGTGCCTGGAGTATACAGAGCAATCAGCCCCAGCATTTT | CAWSIQSNQPQHF
. | TRBJ1-6 | TRBV10-3 | TRBD1 | TGTGCCATCAGTGAGGGGGGGACAGGGGGTATACCCCTCCACTTT | CAISEGGTGGIPLHF
. | TRBJ1-1 | TRBV6-5 | . | TGTGCCAGTCCAGGGCACACTGAAGCTTTCTTT | CASPGHTEAFF
. | TRBJ1-1 | TRBV7-9 | . | TGTGCCAGCAGCTTAGCGGAGAGGCAGGGTGAAGCTTTCTTT | CASSLAERQGEAFF
. | TRBJ2-3 | TRBV3-1/TRBV3-2 | TRBD2 | TGTGCCAGCAGCCAAGTAGGGTTGACTAGCGGTAGCACAGATACGCAGTATTTT | CASSQVGLTSGSTDTQYF
. | TRBJ2-2 | TRBV28 | TRBD1 | TGTGCCAGCAGGCAGGGGGACCGGGAGCTGTTTTTT | CASRQGDRELFF
. | TRBJ2-1 | TRBV7-2 | . | TGTGCCAGCAGCTTAGATAGTTACGAGCAGTTCTTC | CASSLDSYEQFF
. | TRBJ1-1 | TRBV19 | TRBD1 | TGTGCCAGTAGCAGGGGGGCCCTGATGAACACTGAAGCTTTCTTT | CASSRGALMNTEAFF
. | TRBJ2-1 | TRBV9 | . | TGTGCCAGCAGCCAACGTTACAAATTAGCGCCAAGCACTAACAATGAGCAGTTCTTC | CASSQRYKLAPSTNNEQFF
. | TRBJ1-1 | TRBV5-5 | . | TGTGCCAGCAGCTTGGAACCTCGGGATACTGAAGCTTTCTTT | CASSLEPRDTEAFF
. | TRBJ2-7 | TRBV28 | . | TGTGCCAGCTATATAGGAGGGGGCGGCCGGGGAGAGCAGTACTTC | CASYIGGGGRGEQYF
. | TRBJ2-3 | TRBV5-5 | TRBD2 | TGTGCCAGCAGCTTGCGCGGGACTAGCGGGAGGACAGATACGCAGTATTTT | CASSLRGTSGRTDTQYF
. | TRBJ2-2 | TRBV27 | . | TGTGCCAGCAGGGGCTTTGGTGAGCGGAACACCGGGGAGCTGTTTTTT | CASRGFGERNTGELFF
. | TRBJ2-7 | TRBV7-6 | TRBD1 | TGTGCCAGCAGCTTAGCCCCGGGGGGGACAGGGGCTCGCGAGCAGTACTTC | CASSLAPGGTGAREQYF